These 11 T cell receptor beta chains were sequenced from one sample in a study of blood T cell repertoires in COVID-19. Here immunoSEQ multiplex PCR was the method, and the copy in TCRdb shows in-frame clones only, minus some. The sample records about 230,000 clones, over 75% being singletons. The specimen was PBMCs or T cells enriched from blood (not recorded which). These receptors were obtained from a woman in her twenties or thirties who had been exposed to COVID-19.

The V call is TRBV5-4, the J call TRBJ2-3; TRBD2 agrees at 7 bases. Germline V gene data show CDR1 as SGHNT and CDR2 as YYREEE (reference sequence). The CDR3 runs to 15 residues. Germline trimming cut 1 base from V and 1 base from J; bases unmatched to any gene: 3. The CDR3 loop reads CASSLRREGTDTQYF. The CDR3 coding sequence is TGTGCCAGCAGCTTGCGACGGGAGGGCACAGATACGCAGTATTTT.

The chain joins TRBV7-9 to TRBJ1-1; 8 bases align to TRBD1. After removal of 5 bases from V and 3 bases from J, the junction contained 8 bases not matched to a gene. The CDR3 totals 15 residues. CDR1 and CDR2 from the germline V gene are SEHNR and FQNEAQ (reference sequence). In DNA, the CDR3 is TGTGCCAGCAGCAAGACAGGGGAGTTTTACACTGAAGCTTTCTTT. Translated: CASSKTGEFYTEAFF.

The chain carries TRBV6-2 or TRBV6-3 and TRBJ2-5, with TRBD2 matching 14 bases. Trimming at V came to 6 bases and at J to 4 bases, leaving 10 bases not matched to a gene. Germline V lookup: CDR1 MNHEY, CDR2 SVGEGT. The CDR3 length is 17 residues. CDR3 nucleotides: TGTGCCAGCAGCTTGGGACTAGCGGGAGTGGGGCCAGAGACCCAGTACTTC. It is translated as CASSLGLAGVGPETQYF.

The gene calls are TRBV5-4 and TRBJ2-1, with D perhaps matching TRBD2 (6 bases). V lost 3 bases to trimming and J lost 3 bases, with 22 bases between them. The CDR3 contains 18 residues. Germline loops: CDR1 SGHNT, CDR2 YYREEE (reference sequence). CDR3 coding DNA: TGTGCCAGCAGCTCGAGGGGCGGGCTAGCGACGTACTACAATGAGCAGTTCTTC. This gives the protein CASSSRGGLATYYNEQFF. Using reference TRBV5-4 and TRBJ2-1 for the parts outside the CDR3, the full variable domain is ETGVTQSPTHLIKTRGQQVTLRCSSQSGHNTVSWYQQALGQGPQFIFQYYREEENGRGNFPPRFSGLQFPNYSSELNVNALELDDSALYLCASSSRGGLATYYNEQFFGPGTRLTVL.

V and J are TRBV7-9 and TRBJ2-5; TRBD1 aligns across 10 bases. The germline gives CDR1 SEHNR, CDR2 FQNEAQ (reference sequence). The CDR3 covers 16 residues. V shed 1 base and J 1 base; nucleotides not matched to a gene: 3. The CDR3 coding sequence is TGTGCCAGCAGCTTAGGGGACAGGGGCCGCCAAGAGACCCAGTACTTC. Its protein is CASSLGDRGRQETQYF. The complete variable domain, with remaining parts taken from reference TRBV7-9 and TRBJ2-5, reads DTGVSQNPRHKITKRGQNVTFRCDPISEHNRLYWYRQTLGQGPEFLTYFQNEAQLEKSRLLSDRFSAERPKGSFSTLEIQRTEQGDSAMYLCASSLGDRGRQETQYFGPGTRLLVL.

This clone was detected only once. V and J are TRBV12-3 or TRBV12-4 and TRBJ1-1; D is undetermined. V was clipped by 3 bases and J by 7 bases, with 6 bases between them. The CDR3 totals 11 residues. The CDR3 nucleotides read TGTGCCAGCAGTTTTGCCAGTGAAGCTTTCTTT. Translated: CASSFASEAFF.

This clone was observed a handful of times. The chain couples TRBV19 to TRBJ1-2; TRBD1 matches 7 bases. The V and J ends lost 5 bases and 4 bases, in that order; junction bases with no gene match: 1. This CDR3 region has 12 residues. Germline V gene data show CDR1 as LNHDA and CDR2 as SQIVND (reference sequence). The CDR3 loop is CASSRTGYGYTF. DNA for the CDR3: TGTGCCAGTAGTCGGACAGGCTATGGCTACACCTTC.

The gene calls are TRBV2 and TRBJ1-2; D is uncertain. Deletions cut 3 bases from V and 4 bases from J, with 15 bases between. The CDR3 is 15 residues long. Germline assignment: CDR1 SNHLY and CDR2 FYNNEI. CDR3 sequence (DNA): TGTGCCAGCAGTGATAAATGGGGAGAGGGCTATGGCTACACCTTC. It is translated as CASSDKWGEGYGYTF.

This clone came up once. The chain uses TRBV4-2 and TRBJ1-6; no firm D call. Trimming left V 4 bases short and J 0 bases short, with 13 bases between. The CDR3 loop spans 17 amino acids. Germline loops: CDR1 LGHNA, CDR2 YNFKEQ. For the CDR3, the DNA is TGTGCCAGCAGCCCGACCACCCGGAGCTCCTATAATTCACCCCTCCACTTT. The encoded protein is CASSPTTRSSYNSPLHF.

This rearrangement joins TRBV27 to TRBJ2-1; D is perhaps TRBD2 (5 bases). Germline values: CDR1 MNHEY, CDR2 SMNVEV (reference sequence). The CDR3 is made up of 15 amino acids. The V and J ends lost 2 bases and 5 bases respectively, with 13 bases between them. The CDR3 sequence is CASSLGLAMNNEQFF. CDR3 DNA: TGTGCCAGCAGTTTAGGGCTAGCTATGAACAATGAGCAGTTCTTC.

The genes are TRBV12-3 or TRBV12-4 and TRBJ2-7, with D tentatively TRBD1 (6 bases). This CDR3 spans 13 amino acids. The germline V and J ends were trimmed by 2 bases and 7 bases, with 12 bases remaining between them. The CDR3 DNA follows: TGTGCCAGCAGTTTAATGGGGGCTGGTGAGCAGTACTTC. Translating it yields CASSLMGAGEQYF.